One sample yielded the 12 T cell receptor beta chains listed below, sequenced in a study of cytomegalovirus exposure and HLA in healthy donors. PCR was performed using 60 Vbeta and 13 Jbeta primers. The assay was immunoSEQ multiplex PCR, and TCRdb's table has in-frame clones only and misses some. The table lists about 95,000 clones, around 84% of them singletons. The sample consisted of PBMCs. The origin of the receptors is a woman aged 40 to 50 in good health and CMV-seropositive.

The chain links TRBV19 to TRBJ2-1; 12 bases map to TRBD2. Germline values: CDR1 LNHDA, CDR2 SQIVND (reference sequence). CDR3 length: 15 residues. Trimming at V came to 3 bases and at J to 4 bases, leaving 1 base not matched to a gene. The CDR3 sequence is CASSIGLAGYNEQFF. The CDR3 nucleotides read TGTGCCAGTAGTATCGGACTAGCGGGGTACAATGAGCAGTTCTTC.

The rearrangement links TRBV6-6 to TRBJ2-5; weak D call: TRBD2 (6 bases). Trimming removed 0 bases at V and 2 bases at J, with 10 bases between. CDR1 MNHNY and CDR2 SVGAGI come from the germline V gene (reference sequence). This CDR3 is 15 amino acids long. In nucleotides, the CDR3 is TGTGCCAGCAGTTACTCGGCTGGGAGGCAAGAGACCCAGTACTTC. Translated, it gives CASSYSAGRQETQYF.

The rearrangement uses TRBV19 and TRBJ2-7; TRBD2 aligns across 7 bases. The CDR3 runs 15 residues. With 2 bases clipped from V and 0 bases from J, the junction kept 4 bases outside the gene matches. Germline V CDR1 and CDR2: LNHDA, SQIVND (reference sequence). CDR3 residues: CASSIRREISYEQYF. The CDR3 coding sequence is TGTGCCAGTAGTATAAGGCGGGAGATCTCCTACGAGCAGTACTTC.

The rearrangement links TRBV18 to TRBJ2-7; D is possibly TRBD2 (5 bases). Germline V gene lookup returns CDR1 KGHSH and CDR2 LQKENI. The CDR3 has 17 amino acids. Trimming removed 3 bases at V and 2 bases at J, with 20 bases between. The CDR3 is CASSPTKRNPETYEQYF. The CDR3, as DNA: TGTGCCAGCTCACCGACCAAGCGGAACCCCGAAACCTACGAGCAGTACTTC.

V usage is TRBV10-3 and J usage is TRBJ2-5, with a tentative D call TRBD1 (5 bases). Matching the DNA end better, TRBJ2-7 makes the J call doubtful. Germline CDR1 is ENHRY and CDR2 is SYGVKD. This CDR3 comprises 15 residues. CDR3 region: CAISENPGPPYEQYF. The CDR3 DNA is TGTGCCATCAGTGAAAACCCAGGGCCCCCCTACGAGCAGTACTTC.

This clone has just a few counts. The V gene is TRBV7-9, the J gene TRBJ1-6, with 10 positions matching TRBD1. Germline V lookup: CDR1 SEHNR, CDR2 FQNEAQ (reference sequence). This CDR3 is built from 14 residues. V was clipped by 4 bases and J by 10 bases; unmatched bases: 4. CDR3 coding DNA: TGTGCCAGCAGCTCGACAGGGGGCACCTCACCCCTCCACTTT. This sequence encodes CASSSTGGTSPLHF.

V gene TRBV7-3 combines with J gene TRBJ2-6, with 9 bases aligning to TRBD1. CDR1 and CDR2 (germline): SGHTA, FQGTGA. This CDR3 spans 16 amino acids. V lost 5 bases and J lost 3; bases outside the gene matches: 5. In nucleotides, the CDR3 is TGTGCCAGCAGCCCACAGGGGGCAGGTGGGGCCAACGTCCTGACTTTC. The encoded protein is CASSPQGAGGANVLTF.

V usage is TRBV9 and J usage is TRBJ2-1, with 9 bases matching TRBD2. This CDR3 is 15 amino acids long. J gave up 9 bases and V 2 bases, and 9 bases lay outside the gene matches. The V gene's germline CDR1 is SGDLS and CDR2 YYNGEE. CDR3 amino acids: CASSVGGRALVEQFF. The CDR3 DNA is TGTGCCAGCAGCGTTGGCGGGAGGGCCCTAGTTGAGCAGTTCTTC.

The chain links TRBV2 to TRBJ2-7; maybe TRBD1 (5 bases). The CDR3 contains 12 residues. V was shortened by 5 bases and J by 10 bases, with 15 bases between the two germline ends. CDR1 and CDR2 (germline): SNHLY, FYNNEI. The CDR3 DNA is TGTGCCAGCAGTATCAGGGTTGGCGAACAGTACTTC. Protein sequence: CASSIRVGEQYF.

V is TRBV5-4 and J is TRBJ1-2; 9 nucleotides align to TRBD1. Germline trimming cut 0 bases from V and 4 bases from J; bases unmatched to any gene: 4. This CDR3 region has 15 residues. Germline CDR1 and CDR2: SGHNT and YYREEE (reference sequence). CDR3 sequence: CASSLATGGLYGYTF. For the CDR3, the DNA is TGTGCCAGCAGCTTGGCCACAGGGGGCCTCTATGGCTACACCTTC.

In DNA form, the CDR3 reads TGTGCCAGCAGTGCGCTACTGGACAGACGGTCCTACGAGCAGTACTTC. This translates into CASSALLDRRSYEQYF. V is TRBV28 and J is TRBJ2-7; possibly TRBD1 for D (6 bases). V lost 5 bases and J lost 1, with 18 bases in between. CDR1 MDHEN and CDR2 SYDVKM come from the germline V gene. The CDR3 extends over 16 amino acids.

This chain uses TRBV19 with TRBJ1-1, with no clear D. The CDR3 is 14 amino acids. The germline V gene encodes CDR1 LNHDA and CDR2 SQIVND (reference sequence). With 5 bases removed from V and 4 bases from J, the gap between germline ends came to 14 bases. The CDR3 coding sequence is TGTGCCAGTAGTGTTACTCGGTGGGCCACTGAAGCTTTCTTT. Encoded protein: CASSVTRWATEAFF.